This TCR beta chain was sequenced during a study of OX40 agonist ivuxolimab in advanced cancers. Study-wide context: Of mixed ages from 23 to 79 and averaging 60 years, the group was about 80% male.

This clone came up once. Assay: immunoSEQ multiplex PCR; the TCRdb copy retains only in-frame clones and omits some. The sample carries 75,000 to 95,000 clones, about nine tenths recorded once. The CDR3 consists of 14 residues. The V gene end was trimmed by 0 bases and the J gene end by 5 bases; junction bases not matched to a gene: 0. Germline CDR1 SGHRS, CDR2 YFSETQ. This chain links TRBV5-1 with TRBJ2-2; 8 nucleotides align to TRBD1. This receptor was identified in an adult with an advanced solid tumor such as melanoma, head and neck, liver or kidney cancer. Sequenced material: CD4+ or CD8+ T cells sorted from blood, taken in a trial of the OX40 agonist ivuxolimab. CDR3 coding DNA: TGCGCCAGCAGCTTGGGGGACAGGACCGGGGAGCTGTTTTTT. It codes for CASSLGDRTGELFF.